The sample holds one count of the clone carrying this TCR beta chain. The CDR3 runs 15 residues. From germline, CDR1 is SGHRS and CDR2 YFSETQ. With V trimmed by 4 bases and J by 3 bases, 4 bases remained unmatched. This record belongs to a study of cytomegalovirus exposure and HLA in healthy donors. Study in general: In terms of ancestry, the Caucasian-associated cluster contained around 79% of the approximately 430 genotyped donors.

PCR primers comprised 60 Vbeta and 13 Jbeta primers. Libraries were prepared by immunoSEQ multiplex PCR; TCRdb keeps only in-frame clonotypes and omits some of them. The sample records 99,000 or so clones, about 78% being singletons. The material sequenced was PBMCs. The sequence derives from a man aged 25-40 years in good health and CMV-seronegative. This chain uses TRBV5-1 with TRBJ2-7, with TRBD2 matching over 13 bases. This CDR3 is CASSARTSGSYEQYF. In DNA form, the CDR3 reads TGCGCCAGCAGCGCCCGGACTAGCGGGAGCTACGAGCAGTACTTC.